The 24 T cell receptor beta chains in this list originate from one sample, sequenced in a study of blood T cell repertoires in COVID-19. Produced via immunoSEQ multiplex PCR; TCRdb's table is partial and in-frame only. The data hold 100,000 to 150,000 clones, with 85% to 90% observed a single time. The specimen was peripheral blood. The receptors were gathered from a woman aged 80 or over with acute or convalescent COVID-19.

The gene calls are TRBV19 and TRBJ1-1; the match to TRBD1 covers 7 bases. Germline-derived CDR1 and CDR2 are LNHDA and SQIVND (reference sequence). The CDR3 totals 15 residues. V lost 4 bases, J lost 1 base, and 6 bases stayed unmatched. In DNA, the CDR3 is TGTGCCAGTAGTAGACGGGACAGAAGGAACACTGAAGCTTTCTTT. Translation: CASSRRDRRNTEAFF.

The chain uses TRBV29-1 and TRBJ2-5; D is perhaps TRBD2 (5 bases). The V gene lost 4 bases and the J gene lost 4 bases, with 22 bases spanning the gap. This CDR3 is 16 amino acids long. Germline CDR1 SQVTM, CDR2 ANQGSEA. The CDR3 DNA follows: TGCAGCGTTGGAACGCAGGTGGGAGTGCCCGGAGAGACCCAGTACTTC. Translated, it gives CSVGTQVGVPGETQYF.

The chain uses TRBV6-5 and TRBJ2-7; D is possibly TRBD2 (5 bases). Trimming left V 6 bases short and J 7 bases short, with 16 bases between. The V gene's germline CDR1 is MNHEY and CDR2 SVGAGI. The CDR3 loop spans 13 amino acids. This chain's CDR3 is CASSPSGREEQYV. CDR3 coding DNA: TGTGCCAGCAGCCCCTCGGGAAGGGAAGAGCAGTACGTC.

Notes on this clone: This CDR3 is also generated by other DNA sequences in the sample. CDR3 bases: TGTGCCAGCAGCTCTTTCTCTGGAAACACCATATATTTT. This gives the protein CASSSFSGNTIYF. This sequence joins TRBV7-9 and TRBJ1-3; D remains ambiguous. V was trimmed by 4 bases and J by 0 bases, leaving 4 bases between them. The germline gives CDR1 SEHNR, CDR2 FQNEAQ (reference sequence). The CDR3 spans 13 residues.

The chain combines TRBV18 with TRBJ1-1; no reliable D call. Per germline, CDR1 KGHSH and CDR2 LQKENI. Trimming pared 3 bases from V and 2 bases from J, leaving 22 bases between. This CDR3 is 18 amino acids long. The DNA for the CDR3 is TGTGCCAGCTCACCTATCCAATACCGCGCGGGAGGAAACACTGAAGCTTTCTTT. This sequence encodes CASSPIQYRAGGNTEAFF.

This sequence joins TRBV11-1 and TRBJ2-5, with 7 bases identical to TRBD2. Germline CDR1 SGHAT, CDR2 FQDESV (reference sequence). Germline trimming cut 5 bases from V and 2 bases from J; bases unmatched to any gene: 11. The CDR3 runs to 16 residues. CDR3 sequence: CASSLRRGRSQETQYF. The CDR3 DNA reads as TGTGCCAGCAGCCTTCGGCGGGGGAGGTCACAAGAGACCCAGTACTTC.

The J gene is TRBJ2-3, the V gene TRBV10-1, with a tentative D call TRBD2 (7 bases). Trimming cost V 0 bases and J 4 bases, with 14 bases left between them. Germline V gives CDR1 WNHNN, CDR2 SYGVQD (reference sequence). The CDR3 is 16 residues long. CDR3 sequence reads: CASSESRGGSADTQYF. The CDR3 region has the DNA TGCGCCAGCAGTGAGTCGAGGGGGGGCAGCGCAGATACGCAGTATTTT.

The rearrangement uses TRBV9 and TRBJ2-5; the D gene is possibly TRBD2 (6 bases). Germline assignment: CDR1 SGDLS and CDR2 YYNGEE. With 7 bases removed from V and 2 bases from J, the gap between germline ends came to 15 bases. CDR3 length: 14 residues. CDR3 loop: CASARDSGQETQYF. The CDR3 nucleotides read TGTGCCAGCGCCCGGGACTCCGGTCAAGAGACCCAGTACTTC.

V and J are TRBV28 and TRBJ1-5, with TRBD1 identical over 8 bases. The CDR3 totals 16 residues. CDR1 is MDHEN and CDR2 is SYDVKM in the germline V gene. V lost 4 bases and J lost 10; bases outside the gene matches: 15. The chain's CDR3 is CASSSTNQGAWKPQHF. DNA of the CDR3: TGTGCCAGCAGTTCCACCAACCAGGGGGCTTGGAAACCCCAGCATTTT.

The table lists this clone with a count of one. The chain employs TRBV2 and TRBJ1-4; 10 bases are a match to TRBD1. The ends lost 4 bases at V and 8 bases at J; junction bases unmatched: 4. This CDR3 region has 14 residues. CDR1 SNHLY and CDR2 FYNNEI come from the germline V gene. The CDR3 loop is CASSGGTGEEKLFF. CDR3 nucleotides: TGTGCCAGCAGTGGCGGGACAGGGGAAGAAAAACTGTTTTTT.

The chain recombines TRBV6-1 with TRBJ1-3; D gene ambiguous. The V end was cut by 3 bases, the J end by 0 bases, with 12 bases between. Germline V CDR1 and CDR2: MNHNS, SASEGT. The CDR3 runs to 16 residues. Here the CDR3 reads CASSEGHMSSGNTIYF. In DNA form, the CDR3 reads TGTGCCAGCAGTGAGGGCCATATGAGCTCTGGAAACACCATATATTTT.

The table lists this clone with a count of one. J is TRBJ1-1 and V is TRBV5-6; the D gene is possibly TRBD1 (6 bases). V lost 0 bases to trimming and J lost 1 base, with 13 bases between them. The CDR3 has 16 residues. Germline V gives CDR1 SGHDT, CDR2 YYEEEE. The CDR3 sequence: CASSLVRGRTNTEAFF. The CDR3 nucleotides read TGTGCCAGCAGCTTGGTCAGGGGACGGACGAACACTGAAGCTTTCTTT. Filled out from reference TRBV5-6 and TRBJ1-1, the complete variable domain reads DAGVTQSPTHLIKTRGQQVTLRCSPKSGHDTVSWYQQALGQGPQFIFQYYEEEERQRGNFPDRFSGHQFPNYSSELNVNALLLGDSALYLCASSLVRGRTNTEAFFGQGTRLTVV.

The chain employs TRBV5-5 and TRBJ1-2; D remains unclear. Trimming took 0 bases from V and 3 from J, leaving 12 bases between them. Germline loops: CDR1 SGHKS, CDR2 YYEKEE (reference sequence). The CDR3 is made up of 15 amino acids. The CDR3 loop is CASSLDSQSYYGYTF. CDR3 bases: TGTGCCAGCAGCTTGGACAGCCAATCTTACTATGGCTACACCTTC.

This clone was picked up one time. This chain links TRBV11-1 with TRBJ1-1; TRBD1 is a possible D gene (6 bases). CDR1 and CDR2 (germline): SGHAT, FQDESV (reference sequence). V lost 2 bases, J lost 5 bases, and 15 bases lay in between. The CDR3 loop spans 15 amino acids. CDR3 sequence reads: CASSLSAGDWTEAFF. The DNA for the CDR3 is TGTGCCAGCAGCTTATCGGCAGGGGATTGGACTGAAGCTTTCTTT. The complete variable domain, with remaining parts taken from reference TRBV11-1 and TRBJ1-1, reads EAEVAQSPRYKITEKSQAVAFWCDPISGHATLYWYRQILGQGPELLVQFQDESVVDDSQLPKDRFSAERLKGVDSTLKIQPAELGDSAMYLCASSLSAGDWTEAFFGQGTRLTVV.

The chain has TRBV18 and TRBJ1-2; possible D gene TRBD1, 5 bases. The CDR3 is 13 residues long. Trimming removed 0 bases from V and 7 bases from J, with 9 bases in between. CDR1 and CDR2 (germline): KGHSH, LQKENI. The CDR3 here is CASSPPVGGGYTF. The CDR3 bases are TGTGCCAGCTCACCACCCGTGGGGGGTGGCTACACCTTC.

CDR3 amino acids: CASSRSSNGGVRGYTF. CDR3 coding DNA: TGTGCCAGCAGCCGTTCGTCCAACGGGGGAGTGAGGGGCTACACCTTC. The chain carries TRBV27 and TRBJ1-2, with a weak D call TRBD1 (5 bases). Trimming pared 6 bases from V and 8 bases from J, leaving 25 bases between. CDR1 and CDR2 (germline): MNHEY, SMNVEV (reference sequence). The CDR3 totals 16 residues.

CDR3 region: CASSLDRVATGELFF. The CDR3 nucleotides read TGCGCCAGCAGCCTGGACAGGGTGGCCACCGGGGAGCTGTTTTTT. The chain recombines TRBV5-1 with TRBJ2-2; 8 positions agree with TRBD1. J was trimmed by 4 bases and V by 4 bases; bases with no gene match: 6. Germline V gives CDR1 SGHRS, CDR2 YFSETQ. This CDR3 is 15 amino acids long.

In nucleotides, the CDR3 is TGCAGTGCTAGTCTTCCTAGAATCATGAATGAGCAGTTCTTC. It encodes CSASLPRIMNEQFF. This sequence joins TRBV20-1 and TRBJ2-1; D is undetermined. The CDR3 loop spans 14 amino acids. The germline CDR1 and CDR2 sequences are DFQATT and SNEGSKA (reference sequence). V lost 3 bases and J lost 7, with 16 bases in between.

The rearrangement links TRBV5-1 to TRBJ2-1; perhaps TRBD1 as D (7 bases). The CDR3 has 17 amino acids. CDR1 SGHRS and CDR2 YFSETQ come from the germline V gene. Trimming pared 0 bases from V and 7 bases from J, leaving 20 bases between. The CDR3 sequence: CASSLDGTSGGINEQFF. The CDR3 DNA is TGCGCCAGCAGCTTGGATGGGACATCAGGGGGGATAAATGAGCAGTTCTTC. The whole variable domain, remainder taken from reference TRBV5-1 and TRBJ2-1, is KAGVTQTPRYLIKTRGQQVTLSCSPISGHRSVSWYQQTPGQGLQFLFEYFSETQRNKGNFPGRFSGRQFSNSRSEMNVSTLELGDSALYLCASSLDGTSGGINEQFFGPGTRLTVL.

The chain couples TRBV14 to TRBJ1-2; D may be TRBD1 (6 bases). The CDR3 consists of 14 residues. Germline values: CDR1 SGHDN, CDR2 FVKESK. V lost 0 bases and J lost 8, with 13 bases in between. Here the CDR3 DNA reads TGTGCCAGCAGCCAAGATCGGGGGGCCGGAGGCTACACCTTC. Translated, it gives CASSQDRGAGGYTF.

This clone was observed a few times. V gene TRBV6-2 or TRBV6-3 combines with J gene TRBJ2-3; weak D call: TRBD2 (7 bases). This CDR3 is built from 17 residues. Trimming stripped 3 bases from V and 0 bases from J, with 16 bases between. CDR1 is MNHEY and CDR2 is SVGEGT in the germline V gene. The DNA for the CDR3 is TGTGCCAGCAGTTATGGGCGGGGGCCATACAGCACAGATACGCAGTATTTT. Translated, it gives CASSYGRGPYSTDTQYF.

V gene TRBV5-1 combines with J gene TRBJ1-4; no firm D call. Germline-derived CDR1 and CDR2 are SGHRS and YFSETQ. V shed 1 base and J shed 0 bases, with 22 bases lying between them. The CDR3 length is 20 residues. CDR3 sequence: CASSLFRRVRSFPTNEKLFF. Here the CDR3 DNA reads TGCGCCAGCAGCTTGTTTAGGAGGGTAAGAAGTTTCCCAACTAATGAAAAACTGTTTTTT.

The CDR3 region has the DNA TGTGCTAGTGGTTCCCGGTTGCAGCCCCAGCATTTT. It codes for CASGSRLQPQHF. The chain couples TRBV12-5 to TRBJ1-5; D is unclear. Trimming cost V 4 bases and J 7 bases, with 8 bases left between them. This CDR3 comprises 12 residues. The germline gives CDR1 LGHNT, CDR2 FRNRAP.

J is TRBJ2-2 and V is TRBV9; 7 bases match TRBD1. Germline loops: CDR1 SGDLS, CDR2 YYNGEE. V dropped 4 bases and J dropped 3; count of bases not matched to a gene: 3. The CDR3 spans 14 residues. CDR3 residues: CASSTTGDTGELFF. DNA for the CDR3: TGTGCCAGCAGCACTACAGGGGACACCGGGGAGCTGTTTTTT.